These 3 T cell receptor beta chains were all obtained from the same sample, sequenced in a study of blood T cell repertoires in COVID-19. Profiled with immunoSEQ multiplex PCR; TCRdb holds only in-frame clones, not every one. The sample holds approximately 100,000 clones, about 89% seen once. The sequencing sample was made of peripheral blood. These receptor sequences come from a man aged 50 or older with acute or convalescent COVID-19.

This chain joins TRBV6-2 or TRBV6-3 and TRBJ2-6, with 8 bases matching TRBD1. The CDR3 runs 18 residues. The germline V gene encodes CDR1 MNHEY and CDR2 SVGEGT. V lost 0 bases and J lost 0; bases outside the gene matches: 4. This CDR3 is CASSYSGTGSSGANVLTF. CDR3 in DNA: TGTGCCAGCAGTTACTCCGGGACAGGTTCCTCTGGGGCCAACGTCCTGACTTTC.

The rearrangement links TRBV30 to TRBJ2-1; 10 bases are a match to TRBD2. This CDR3 has 13 residues. Germline V gene sequence: CDR1 GTSNPN, CDR2 SVGIG (reference sequence). J was trimmed by 8 bases and V by 2 bases; bases with no gene match: 3. CDR3 sequence reads: CAWSPSGSDEQFF. CDR3 nucleotides: TGTGCCTGGAGTCCTAGCGGGAGCGATGAGCAGTTCTTC.

The chain joins TRBV4-1 to TRBJ1-5; 7 nucleotides match TRBD1. This CDR3 spans 15 amino acids. The germline gives CDR1 MGHRA, CDR2 YSYEKL. V lost 0 bases and J lost 7; bases outside the gene matches: 6. The CDR3 loop is CASSQEVTGEQPQHF. The CDR3 DNA reads as TGCGCCAGCAGCCAAGAGGTAACAGGGGAACAGCCCCAGCATTTT.